This T cell receptor beta chain was recovered during a study of T-cell reconstitution after alpha-beta-depleted transplantation in children. Findings and limits, study-wide: The authors attributed T-cell counts and diversity one year after transplant mostly to newly produced T cells. The study reportedly traced alpha-beta T cells about two months after transplant to several hundred expanded graft clones. Recipient T cells and thymic progenitors that survived gave rise to the high TCRbeta diversity observed at day 60 in some patients.

This sample's TCRbeta library carried unique molecular identifier barcodes. TCRdb analysed the PCR reads with MiXCR anew, one entry per CDR3 protein. Of 700,000 to 850,000 distinct CDR3 sequences listed, 16% are singletons. CDR3 length equals 18 residues. V gave up 10 bases and J gave up 0 bases, with 25 bases separating them. The germline gives CDR1 SNHLY, CDR2 FYNNEI. This clonotype was recorded a few times. Antigen unknown. The input for sequencing was PBMCs, mostly from graft donor cells, taken 360 days after TCRalphabeta/CD19-depleted stem cell transplant. This receptor was taken from a male patient younger than 18 who had a stem cell transplant for acute lymphoblastic leukemia, so the T cells may come from the graft donor. This chain links TRBV2 with TRBJ2-1; D is possibly TRBD2 (6 bases). Here the CDR3 reads CATGAGRKDYRSYNEQFF. CDR3 nucleotides: TGTGCCACCGGAGCGGGCCGGAAGGACTACCGCTCCTACAATGAGCAGTTCTTC.